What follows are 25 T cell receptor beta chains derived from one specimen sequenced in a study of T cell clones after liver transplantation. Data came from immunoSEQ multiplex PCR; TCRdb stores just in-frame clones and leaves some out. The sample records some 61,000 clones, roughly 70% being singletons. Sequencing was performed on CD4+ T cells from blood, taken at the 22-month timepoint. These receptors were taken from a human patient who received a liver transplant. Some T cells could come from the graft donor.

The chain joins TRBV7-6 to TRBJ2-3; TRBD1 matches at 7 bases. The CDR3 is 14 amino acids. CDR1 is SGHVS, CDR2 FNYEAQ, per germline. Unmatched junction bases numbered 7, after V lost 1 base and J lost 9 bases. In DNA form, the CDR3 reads TGTGCCAGCAGCTTAGGACAGGGCCGTCAAACGCAGTATTTT. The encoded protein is CASSLGQGRQTQYF.

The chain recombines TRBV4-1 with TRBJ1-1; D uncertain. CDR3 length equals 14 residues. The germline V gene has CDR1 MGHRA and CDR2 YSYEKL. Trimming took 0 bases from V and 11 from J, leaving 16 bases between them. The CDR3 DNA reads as TGCGCCAGCAGCCAAGATGGGGTAAATCGGGAGGCTTTCTTT. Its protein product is CASSQDGVNREAFF.

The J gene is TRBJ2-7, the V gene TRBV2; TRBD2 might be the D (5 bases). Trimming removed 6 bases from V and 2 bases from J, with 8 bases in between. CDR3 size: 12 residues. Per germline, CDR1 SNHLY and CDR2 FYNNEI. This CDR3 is CASRSGTYEQYF. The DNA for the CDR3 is TGTGCCAGCAGATCCGGGACCTACGAGCAGTACTTC.

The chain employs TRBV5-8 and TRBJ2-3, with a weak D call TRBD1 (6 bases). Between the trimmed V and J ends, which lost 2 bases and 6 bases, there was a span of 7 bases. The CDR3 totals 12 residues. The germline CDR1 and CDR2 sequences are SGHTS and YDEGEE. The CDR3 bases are TGTGCCAGCAGCTTACAGGGTGATACGCAGTATTTT. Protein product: CASSLQGDTQYF.

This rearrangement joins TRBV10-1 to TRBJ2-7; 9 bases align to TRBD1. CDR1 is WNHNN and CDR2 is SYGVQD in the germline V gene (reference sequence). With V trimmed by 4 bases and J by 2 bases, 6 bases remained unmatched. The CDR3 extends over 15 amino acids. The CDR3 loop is CASSARDRATYEQYF. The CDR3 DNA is TGCGCCAGCAGTGCCCGGGACAGGGCAACCTACGAGCAGTACTTC.

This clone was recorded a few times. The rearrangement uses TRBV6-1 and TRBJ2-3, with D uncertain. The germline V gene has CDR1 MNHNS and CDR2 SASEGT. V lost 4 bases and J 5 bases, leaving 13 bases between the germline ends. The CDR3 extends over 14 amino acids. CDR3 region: CASSARSIGDTQYF. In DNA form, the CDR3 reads TGTGCCAGCAGTGCGCGTTCGATCGGAGATACGCAGTATTTT.

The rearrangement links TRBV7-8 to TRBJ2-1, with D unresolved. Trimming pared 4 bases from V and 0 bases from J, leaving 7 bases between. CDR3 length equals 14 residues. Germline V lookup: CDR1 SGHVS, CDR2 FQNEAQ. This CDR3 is CASSSTRSYNEQFF. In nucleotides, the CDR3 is TGTGCCAGCAGCTCGACACGCTCCTACAATGAGCAGTTCTTC.

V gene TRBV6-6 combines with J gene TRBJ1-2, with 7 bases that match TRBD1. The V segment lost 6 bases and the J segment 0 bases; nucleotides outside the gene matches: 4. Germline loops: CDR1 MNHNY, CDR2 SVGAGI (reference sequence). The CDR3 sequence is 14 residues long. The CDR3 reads CASSPDRANYGYTF. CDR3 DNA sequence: TGTGCCAGCAGCCCCGACAGGGCTAACTATGGCTACACCTTC.

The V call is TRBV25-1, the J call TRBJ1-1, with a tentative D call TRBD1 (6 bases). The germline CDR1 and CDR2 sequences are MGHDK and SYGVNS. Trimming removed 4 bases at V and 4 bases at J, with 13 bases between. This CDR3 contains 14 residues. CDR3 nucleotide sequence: TGTGCCAGCAGTGCTCAGGGGAGAGGCACTGAAGCTTTCTTT. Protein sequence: CASSAQGRGTEAFF.

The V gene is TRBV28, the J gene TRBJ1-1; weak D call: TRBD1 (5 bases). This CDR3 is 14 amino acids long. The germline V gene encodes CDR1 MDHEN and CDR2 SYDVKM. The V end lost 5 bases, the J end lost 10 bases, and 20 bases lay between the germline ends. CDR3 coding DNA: TGTGCCAGCAGTCCGACGGGAGCAGGGAGGGGAGCTTTCTTT. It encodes CASSPTGAGRGAFF.

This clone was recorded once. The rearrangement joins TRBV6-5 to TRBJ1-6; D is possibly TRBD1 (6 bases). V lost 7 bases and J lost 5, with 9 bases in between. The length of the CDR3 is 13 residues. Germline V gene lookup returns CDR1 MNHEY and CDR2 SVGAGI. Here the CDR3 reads CASTNRDNSPLHF. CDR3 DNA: TGTGCCAGCACCAACAGGGATAATTCACCCCTCCACTTT.

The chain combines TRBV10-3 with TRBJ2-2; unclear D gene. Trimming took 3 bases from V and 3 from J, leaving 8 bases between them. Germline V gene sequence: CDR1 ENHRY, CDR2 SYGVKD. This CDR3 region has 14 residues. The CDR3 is CAISDGQYTGELFF. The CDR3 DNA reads TGTGCCATCAGTGATGGGCAGTACACCGGGGAGCTGTTTTTT.

The CDR3 region is CASSYDSNHYGYTF. The CDR3 DNA follows: TGTGCCAGCAGTTACGACAGCAACCACTATGGCTACACCTTC. This sequence joins TRBV6-5 and TRBJ1-2; perhaps TRBD1 as D (5 bases). This CDR3 region has 14 residues. With 2 bases removed from V and 3 bases from J, the gap between germline ends came to 10 bases. Germline V gene lookup returns CDR1 MNHEY and CDR2 SVGAGI.

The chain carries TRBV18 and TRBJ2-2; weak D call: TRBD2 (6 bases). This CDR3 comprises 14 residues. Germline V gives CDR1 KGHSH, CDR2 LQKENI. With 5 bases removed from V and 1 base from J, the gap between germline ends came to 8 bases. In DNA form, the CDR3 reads TGTGCCAGCTCAGGAGGGAGGAACACCGGGGAGCTGTTTTTT. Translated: CASSGGRNTGELFF. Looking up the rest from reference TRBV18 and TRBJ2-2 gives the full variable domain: NAGVMQNPRHLVRRRGQEARLRCSPMKGHSHVYWYRQLPEEGLKFMVYLQKENIIDESGMPKERFSAEFPKEGPSILRIQQVVRGDSAAYFCASSGGRNTGELFFGEGSRLTVL.

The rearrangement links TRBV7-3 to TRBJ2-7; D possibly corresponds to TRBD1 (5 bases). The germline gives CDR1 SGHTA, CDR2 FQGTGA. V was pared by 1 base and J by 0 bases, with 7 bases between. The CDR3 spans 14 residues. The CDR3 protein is CASSLNRISYEQYF. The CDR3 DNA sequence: TGTGCCAGCAGCTTAAACAGGATCTCCTACGAGCAGTACTTC.

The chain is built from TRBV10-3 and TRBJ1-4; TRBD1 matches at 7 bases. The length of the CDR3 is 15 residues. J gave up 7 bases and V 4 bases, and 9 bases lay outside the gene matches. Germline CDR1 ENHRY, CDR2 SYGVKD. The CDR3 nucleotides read TGTGCCATCAGTGTTGGGCAGGGGGATGGTGAAAAACTGTTTTTT. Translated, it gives CAISVGQGDGEKLFF.

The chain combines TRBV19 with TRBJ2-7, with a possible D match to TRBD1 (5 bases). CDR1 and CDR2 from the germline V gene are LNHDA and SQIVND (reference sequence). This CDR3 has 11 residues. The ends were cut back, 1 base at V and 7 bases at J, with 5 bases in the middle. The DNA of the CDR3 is TGTGCCAGTAGTATAGGACAGGAGCAGTACTTC. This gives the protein CASSIGQEQYF.

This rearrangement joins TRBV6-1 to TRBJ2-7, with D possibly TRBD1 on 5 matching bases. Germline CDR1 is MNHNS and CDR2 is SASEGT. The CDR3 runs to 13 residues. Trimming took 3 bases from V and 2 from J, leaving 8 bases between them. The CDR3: CASSDRQTYEQYF. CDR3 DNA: TGTGCCAGCAGTGACAGACAGACCTACGAGCAGTACTTC.

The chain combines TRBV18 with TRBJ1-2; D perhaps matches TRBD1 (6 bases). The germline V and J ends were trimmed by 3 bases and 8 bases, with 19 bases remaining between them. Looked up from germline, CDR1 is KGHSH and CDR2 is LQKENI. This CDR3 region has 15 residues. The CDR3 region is CASSPQGLDPLGYTF. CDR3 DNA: TGTGCCAGCTCACCTCAGGGGCTGGATCCCTTGGGCTACACCTTC.

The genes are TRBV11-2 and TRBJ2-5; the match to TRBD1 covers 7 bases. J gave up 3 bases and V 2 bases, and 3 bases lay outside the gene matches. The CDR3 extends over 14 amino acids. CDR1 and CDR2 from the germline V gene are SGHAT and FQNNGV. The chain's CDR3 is CASSLRGGEETQYF. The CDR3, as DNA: TGTGCCAGCAGCTTACGAGGGGGCGAAGAGACCCAGTACTTC.

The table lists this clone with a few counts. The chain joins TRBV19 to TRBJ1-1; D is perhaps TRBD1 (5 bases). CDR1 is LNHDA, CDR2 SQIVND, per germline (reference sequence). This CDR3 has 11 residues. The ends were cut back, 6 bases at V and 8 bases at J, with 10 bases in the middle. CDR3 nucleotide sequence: TGTGCCAGTAGAAAGGGGTGGGAAGCTTTCTTT. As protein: CASRKGWEAFF.

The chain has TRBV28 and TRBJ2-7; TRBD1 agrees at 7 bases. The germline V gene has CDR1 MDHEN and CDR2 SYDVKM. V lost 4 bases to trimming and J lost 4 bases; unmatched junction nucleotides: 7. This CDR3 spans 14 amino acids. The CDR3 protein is CASSSGTATYEQYF. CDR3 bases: TGTGCCAGCAGTTCCGGGACAGCTACTTACGAGCAGTACTTC.

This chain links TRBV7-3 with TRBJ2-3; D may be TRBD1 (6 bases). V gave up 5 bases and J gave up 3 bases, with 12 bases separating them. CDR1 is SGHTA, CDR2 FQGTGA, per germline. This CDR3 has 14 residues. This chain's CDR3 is CASSPQGMTDTQYF. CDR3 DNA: TGTGCCAGCAGCCCCCAGGGGATGACAGATACGCAGTATTTT.

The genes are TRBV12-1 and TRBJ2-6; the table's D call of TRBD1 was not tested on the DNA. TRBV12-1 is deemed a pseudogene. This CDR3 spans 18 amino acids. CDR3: CASSAQIIGQSRANVLTF. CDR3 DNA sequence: TGTGCCAGCAGCGCTCAAATTATAGGACAAAGTCGGGCCAACGTCCTGACTTTC.

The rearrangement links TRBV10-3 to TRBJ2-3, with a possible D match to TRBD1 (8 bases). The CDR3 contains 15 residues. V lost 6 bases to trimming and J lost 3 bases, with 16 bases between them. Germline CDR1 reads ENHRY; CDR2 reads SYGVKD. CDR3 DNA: TGTGCCATCAGGGGAACAGGGGGGGGAACAGATACGCAGTATTTT. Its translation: CAIRGTGGGTDTQYF.